This passage covers 10 T cell receptor beta chains from one sample sequenced in a study of T cell repertoires in cytomegalovirus infection. TCRdb re-called the reads through MiXCR, storing one row per CDR3 protein. The sample has under 500,000 distinct CDR3 sequences, approximately 40% seen once. The antigens for these receptors are not known. Sequencing was performed on cultured PBMCs, taken from culture after CMV antigen stimulation. The receptor set was obtained from a human donor in good health (CMV status not recorded). Some clones in this sample may be carry-over from other donors' samples.

This clonotype was seen only a few times. The chain couples TRBV7-8 to TRBJ2-4, with D possibly matching TRBD1 (6 bases). Trimming shortened V by 1 base and J by 1 base, and 17 bases separated the two germline ends. CDR1 is SGHVS and CDR2 is FQNEAQ in the germline V gene. The length of the CDR3 is 18 residues. Written as DNA, the CDR3 is TGTGCCAGCAGCTTAGGCGTGGCTGGGGGCTATGCCAAAAACATTCAGTACTTC. Translating gives CASSLGVAGGYAKNIQYF.

The genes are TRBV12-3 or TRBV12-4 and TRBJ2-7, with 13 bases identical to TRBD2. Unmatched junction bases numbered 10, after V lost 5 bases and J lost 3 bases. CDR3 length: 17 residues. CDR3 nucleotides: TGTGCCAGCAGTGGGGGGACTAGCGGGAATCTTCACTACGAGCAGTACTTC. As protein: CASSGGTSGNLHYEQYF.

This clonotype was observed a single time. The J gene is TRBJ2-7, the V gene TRBV6-2 or TRBV6-3, with D perhaps being TRBD1 or TRBD2 (5 bases each). This CDR3 contains 14 residues. Germline V lookup: CDR1 MNHEY, CDR2 SVGEGT. Between the trimmed V and J ends, which lost 2 bases and 2 bases, there was a span of 10 bases. The CDR3 nucleotides read TGTGCCAGCAGTTACCGGGGCAGAGCCTACGAGCAGTACTTC. As protein: CASSYRGRAYEQYF.

This chain connects TRBV19 to TRBJ2-4; TRBD1 is a possible D gene (6 bases). CDR3 length equals 16 residues. The germline V gene encodes CDR1 LNHDA and CDR2 SQIVND (reference sequence). Trimming shortened V by 4 bases and J by 4 bases, and 17 bases separated the two germline ends. This CDR3 reads CASSNLQGGTKNIQYF. Written as DNA, the CDR3 is TGTGCCAGTAGTAACTTACAGGGTGGAACAAAAAACATTCAGTACTTC.

Here the CDR3 DNA reads TGTGCCAGCAGCCCCAGGACCATCCAAGAGACCCAGTACTTC. This codes for CASSPRTIQETQYF. This chain links TRBV7-2 with TRBJ2-5; D is uncertain. The CDR3 is made up of 14 amino acids. V dropped 5 bases and J dropped 1 base, with 11 bases sitting between them. CDR1 SGHTA and CDR2 FQGNSA come from the germline V gene.

The V and J genes are TRBV19 and TRBJ1-2, with TRBD1 as a possible D gene (6 bases). Germline assignment: CDR1 LNHDA and CDR2 SQIVND (reference sequence). The CDR3 runs 15 residues. The V end was cut by 5 bases, the J end by 4 bases, with 17 bases between. In DNA, the CDR3 is TGTGCCAGTAGTGCAGGACAGCCCTCCATCTATGGCTACACCTTC. Translating gives CASSAGQPSIYGYTF.

The chain uses TRBV7-6 and TRBJ2-1; no clear D gene. This CDR3 spans 14 amino acids. Germline V lookup: CDR1 SGHVS, CDR2 FNYEAQ. The V end lost 1 base, the J end lost 5 bases, and 9 bases lay between the germline ends. The CDR3 nucleotides read TGTGCCAGCAGCTTAGGACTCGGGCACAATGAGCAGTTCTTC. This sequence encodes CASSLGLGHNEQFF.

This clonotype turned up a few times. The genes are TRBV10-3 and TRBJ2-7, with D unclear. The CDR3 has 14 amino acids. V lost 1 base to trimming and J lost 3 bases, with 10 bases between them. Germline CDR1 is ENHRY and CDR2 is SYGVKD. The CDR3 nucleotides read TGTGCCATCAGTGAGTTTAAAGAGGACTACGAGCAGTACTTC. This translates into CAISEFKEDYEQYF.

The chain recombines TRBV19 with TRBJ1-4, with 11 nucleotides matching TRBD1. CDR1 and CDR2 (germline): LNHDA, SQIVND (reference sequence). The length of the CDR3 is 13 residues. V dropped 8 bases and J dropped 6; count of bases not matched to a gene: 2. CDR3 nucleotide sequence: TGTGCCAGTCGGACAGGGGGCTATGAAAAACTGTTTTTT. This encodes CASRTGGYEKLFF. Variable domain in full (rest from reference TRBV19 and TRBJ1-4): DGGITQSPKYLFRKEGQNVTLSCEQNLNHDAMYWYRQDPGQGLRLIYYSQIVNDFQKGDIAEGYSVSREKKESFPLTVTSAQKNPTAFYLCASRTGGYEKLFFGSGTQLSVL.

The chain carries TRBV6-2 or TRBV6-3 and TRBJ2-3; D not resolved. CDR1 is MNHEY, CDR2 SVGEGT, per germline. The V end lost 0 bases, the J end lost 11 bases, and 12 bases lay between the germline ends. CDR3 size: 13 residues. The CDR3 DNA reads as TGTGCCAGCAGTTACTCGAACCAAGGTCGGCAGTATTTT. This codes for CASSYSNQGRQYF.